This T cell receptor (beta chain) emerged from a study of shared clonotypes between healthy human individuals. Study-level findings and limits: Large depth notwithstanding, sorted-subset sequencing proved incomplete by rarefaction.

The assay was immunoSEQ multiplex PCR, and TCRdb's table has in-frame clones only and misses some. Of about 520,000 clones detected, 95% to 96% appear once; the ten largest clones hold about 0.06%. Between the trimmed V and J ends, which lost 8 bases and 7 bases, there was a span of 18 bases. CDR1 is MDHEN, CDR2 SYDVKM, per germline. The CDR3 contains 14 residues. CD45RA-negative memory and CD45RA+ naive subsets were split from the CD4+ cells. Points on this clone: The target antigen is unknown.

The rearrangement uses TRBV28 and TRBJ1-5; D is uncertain. The TCR was taken from a woman in her thirties in good health. Source material: naive CD4+ T cells sorted from blood. Regarding subset: CD45RA+ positively selected. In DNA form, the CDR3 reads TGTGCCAGCCCTCCCAGTGCAGGAGAACAGCCCCAGCATTTT. Amino acid sequence: CASPPSAGEQPQHF.